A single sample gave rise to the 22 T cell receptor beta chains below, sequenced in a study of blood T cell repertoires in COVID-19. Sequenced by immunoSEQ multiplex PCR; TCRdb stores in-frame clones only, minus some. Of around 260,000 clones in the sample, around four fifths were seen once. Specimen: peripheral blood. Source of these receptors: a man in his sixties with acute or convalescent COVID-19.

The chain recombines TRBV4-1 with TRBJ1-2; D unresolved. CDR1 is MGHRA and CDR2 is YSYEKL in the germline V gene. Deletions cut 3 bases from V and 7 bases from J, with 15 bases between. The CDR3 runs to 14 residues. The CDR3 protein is CASSQLPRVGGYTF. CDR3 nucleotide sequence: TGCGCCAGCAGCCAGCTACCCCGGGTGGGTGGCTACACCTTC.

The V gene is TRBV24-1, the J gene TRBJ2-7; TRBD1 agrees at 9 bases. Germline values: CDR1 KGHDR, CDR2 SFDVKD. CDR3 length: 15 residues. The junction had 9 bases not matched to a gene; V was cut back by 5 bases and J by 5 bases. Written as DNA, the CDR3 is TGTGCCACCAGTGGCCGAACAGGGGGCTTTGACGAGCAGTACTTC. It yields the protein CATSGRTGGFDEQYF.

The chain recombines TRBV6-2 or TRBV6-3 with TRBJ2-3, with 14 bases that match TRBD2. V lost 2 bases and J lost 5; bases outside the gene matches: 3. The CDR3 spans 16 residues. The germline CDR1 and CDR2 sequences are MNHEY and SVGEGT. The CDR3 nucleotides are TGTGCCAGCAGTTACCCCGGGACTAGCGGGGGAGATACGCAGTATTTT. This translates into CASSYPGTSGGDTQYF.

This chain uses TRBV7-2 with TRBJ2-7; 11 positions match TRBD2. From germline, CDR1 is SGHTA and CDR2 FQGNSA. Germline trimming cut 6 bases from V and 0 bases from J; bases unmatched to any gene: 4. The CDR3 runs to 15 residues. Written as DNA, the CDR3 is TGTGCCAGCAGAGTAGCGGGGGGGAGCTCCTACGAGCAGTACTTC. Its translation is CASRVAGGSSYEQYF.

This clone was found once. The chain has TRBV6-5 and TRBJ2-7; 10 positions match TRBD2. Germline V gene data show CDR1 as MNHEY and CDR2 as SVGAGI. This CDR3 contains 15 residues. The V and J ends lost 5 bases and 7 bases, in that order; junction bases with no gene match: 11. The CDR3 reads CASSTLAGGGGEQYF. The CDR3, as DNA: TGTGCCAGCAGTACTTTAGCGGGGGGAGGGGGTGAGCAGTACTTC.

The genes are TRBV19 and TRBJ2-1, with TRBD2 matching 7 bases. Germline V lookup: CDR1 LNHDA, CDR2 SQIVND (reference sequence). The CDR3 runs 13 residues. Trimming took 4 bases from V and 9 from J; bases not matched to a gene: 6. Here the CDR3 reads CASSRGGPTEQFF. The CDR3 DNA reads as TGTGCCAGTAGTAGGGGGGGTCCCACTGAGCAGTTCTTC.

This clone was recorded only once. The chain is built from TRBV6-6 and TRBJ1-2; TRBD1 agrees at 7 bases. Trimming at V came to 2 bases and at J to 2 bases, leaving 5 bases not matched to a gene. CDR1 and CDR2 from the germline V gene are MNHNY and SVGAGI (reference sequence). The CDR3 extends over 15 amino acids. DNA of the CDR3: TGTGCCAGCAGTTACCCTGACAGGGCCAACTATGGCTACACCTTC. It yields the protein CASSYPDRANYGYTF.

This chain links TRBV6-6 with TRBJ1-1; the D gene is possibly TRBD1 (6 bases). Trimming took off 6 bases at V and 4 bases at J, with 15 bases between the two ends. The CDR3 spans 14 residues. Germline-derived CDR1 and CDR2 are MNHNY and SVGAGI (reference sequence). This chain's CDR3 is CASRAGEWGTEAFF. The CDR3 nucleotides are TGTGCCAGCAGGGCAGGGGAATGGGGCACTGAAGCTTTCTTT.

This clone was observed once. The CDR3 reads CASSSFGGTTNEKLFF. The CDR3 DNA is TGTGCCAGCAGCTCGTTTGGGGGGACGACTAATGAAAAACTGTTTTTT. The chain is built from TRBV7-2 and TRBJ1-4; possible D gene TRBD1, 5 bases. The germline V gene encodes CDR1 SGHTA and CDR2 FQGNSA. The ends were cut back, 4 bases at V and 2 bases at J, with 14 bases in the middle. The CDR3 is made up of 16 amino acids.

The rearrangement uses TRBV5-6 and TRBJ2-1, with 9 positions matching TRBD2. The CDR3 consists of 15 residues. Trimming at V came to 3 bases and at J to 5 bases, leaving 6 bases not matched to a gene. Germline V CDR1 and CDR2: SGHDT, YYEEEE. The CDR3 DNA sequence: TGTGCCAGCAGCTCCCGACTAGCGGAAAACAATGAGCAGTTCTTC. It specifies CASSSRLAENNEQFF.

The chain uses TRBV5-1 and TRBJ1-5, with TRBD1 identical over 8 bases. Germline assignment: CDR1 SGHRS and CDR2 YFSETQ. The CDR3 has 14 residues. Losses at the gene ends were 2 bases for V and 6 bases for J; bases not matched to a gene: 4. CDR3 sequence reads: CASSFPGGLQPQHF. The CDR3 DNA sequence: TGCGCCAGCAGCTTCCCAGGGGGCCTTCAGCCCCAGCATTTT.

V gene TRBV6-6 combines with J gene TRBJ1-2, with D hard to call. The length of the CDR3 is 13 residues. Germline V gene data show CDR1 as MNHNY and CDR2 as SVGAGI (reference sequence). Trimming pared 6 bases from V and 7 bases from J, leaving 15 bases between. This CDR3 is CASRSTQGGGYTF. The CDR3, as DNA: TGTGCCAGCAGATCGACCCAAGGAGGTGGCTACACCTTC.

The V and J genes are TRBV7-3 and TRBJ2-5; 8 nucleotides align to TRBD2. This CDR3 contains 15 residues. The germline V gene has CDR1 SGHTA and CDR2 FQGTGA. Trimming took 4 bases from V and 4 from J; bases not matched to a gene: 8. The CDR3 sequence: CASSSPGGVGETQYF. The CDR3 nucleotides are TGTGCCAGCAGCTCCCCGGGAGGGGTGGGAGAGACCCAGTACTTC.

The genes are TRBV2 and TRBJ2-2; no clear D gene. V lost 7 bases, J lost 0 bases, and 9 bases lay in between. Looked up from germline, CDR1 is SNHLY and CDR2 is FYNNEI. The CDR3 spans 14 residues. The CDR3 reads CASTVESNTGELFF. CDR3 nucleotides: TGTGCCAGCACCGTTGAGTCGAACACCGGGGAGCTGTTTTTT.

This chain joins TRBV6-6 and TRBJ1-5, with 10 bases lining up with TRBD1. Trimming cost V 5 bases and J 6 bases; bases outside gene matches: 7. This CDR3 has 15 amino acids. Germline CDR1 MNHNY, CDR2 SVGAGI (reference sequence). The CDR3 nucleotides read TGTGCCAGCAGTCCAGGACAGGGGGGAGGTCAGCCCCAGCATTTT. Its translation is CASSPGQGGGQPQHF.

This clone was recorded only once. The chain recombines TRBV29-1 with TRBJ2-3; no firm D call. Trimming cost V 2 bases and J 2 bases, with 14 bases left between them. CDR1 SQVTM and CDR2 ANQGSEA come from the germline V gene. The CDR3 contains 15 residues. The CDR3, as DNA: TGCAGCGTTGAAACGGCGGATCCGACCACAGATACGCAGTATTTT. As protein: CSVETADPTTDTQYF.

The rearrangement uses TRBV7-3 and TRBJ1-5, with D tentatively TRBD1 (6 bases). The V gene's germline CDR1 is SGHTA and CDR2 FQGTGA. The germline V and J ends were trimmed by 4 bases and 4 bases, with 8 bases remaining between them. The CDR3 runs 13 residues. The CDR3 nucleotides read TGTGCCAGCAGCTCCGGACAGAATCAGCCCCAGCATTTT. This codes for CASSSGQNQPQHF.

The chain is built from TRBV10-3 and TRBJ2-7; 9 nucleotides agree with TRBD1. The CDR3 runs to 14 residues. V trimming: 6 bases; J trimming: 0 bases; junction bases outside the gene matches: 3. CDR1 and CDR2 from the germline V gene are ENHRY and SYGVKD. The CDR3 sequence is CAIRGQGLSYEQYF. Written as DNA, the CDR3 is TGTGCCATCAGGGGACAGGGCCTCTCCTACGAGCAGTACTTC.

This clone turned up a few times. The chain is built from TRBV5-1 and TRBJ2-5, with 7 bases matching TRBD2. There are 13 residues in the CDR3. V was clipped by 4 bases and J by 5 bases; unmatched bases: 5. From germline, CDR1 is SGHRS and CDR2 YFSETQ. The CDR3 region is CASSLGGTETQYF. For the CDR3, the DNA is TGCGCCAGCAGCCTGGGGGGGACTGAGACCCAGTACTTC.

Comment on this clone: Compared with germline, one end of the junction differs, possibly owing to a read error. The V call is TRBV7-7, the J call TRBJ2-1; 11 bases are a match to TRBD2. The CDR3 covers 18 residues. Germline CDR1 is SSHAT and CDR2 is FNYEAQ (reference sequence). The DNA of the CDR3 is TGTGCTAGCAGCTTATACACCCCCCGGGCTAGCGGGAGGTTGGAGCAGTTCTTC. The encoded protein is CASSLYTPRASGRLEQFF.

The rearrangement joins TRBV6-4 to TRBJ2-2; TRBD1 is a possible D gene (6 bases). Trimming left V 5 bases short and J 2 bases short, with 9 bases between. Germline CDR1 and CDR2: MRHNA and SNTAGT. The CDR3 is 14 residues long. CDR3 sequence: CASSTDRNTGELFF. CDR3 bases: TGTGCCAGCAGTACGGACAGAAACACCGGGGAGCTGTTTTTT.

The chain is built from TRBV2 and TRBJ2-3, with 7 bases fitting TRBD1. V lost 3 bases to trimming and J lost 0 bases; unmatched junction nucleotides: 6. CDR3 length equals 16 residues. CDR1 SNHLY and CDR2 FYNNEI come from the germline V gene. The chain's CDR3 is CASSEADRVSTDTQYF. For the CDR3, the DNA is TGTGCCAGCAGTGAGGCAGACAGGGTTAGCACAGATACGCAGTATTTT. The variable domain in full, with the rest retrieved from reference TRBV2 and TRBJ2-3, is EPEVTQTPSHQVTQMGQEVILRCVPISNHLYFYWYRQILGQKVEFLVSFYNNEISEKSEIFDDQFSVERPDGSNFTLKIRSTKLEDSAMYFCASSEADRVSTDTQYFGPGTRLTVL.